These T cell receptor beta chains were read from a single sample in a study of OX40 agonist ivuxolimab in advanced cancers. Profiled with immunoSEQ multiplex PCR; TCRdb holds only in-frame clones, not every one. The profile shows around 80,000 clones, under 90% of them singletons. The specimen was CD4+ or CD8+ T cells sorted from blood, collected in a trial of the OX40 agonist ivuxolimab. Source of these receptors: an adult with an advanced solid tumor such as melanoma, head and neck, liver or kidney cancer. CDR3s include the opening cysteine and the closing phenylalanine or tryptophan. Fields, in order: J gene, clone size, V gene, CDR3 protein. Part of the rows lack a size; the others show once, few, many or a class for expanded clones.

>TRBJ2-2|NA|TRBV15
CATSGQNTGELFF
>TRBJ1-3|few|TRBV28
CASSSSQFPQGELYF
>TRBJ1-3|NA|TRBV19
CASKRGNTIYF
>TRBJ1-5|few|TRBV6-5
CASSHDSGNQPQHF
>TRBJ2-7|NA|TRBV6-5
CASTFTQGDEQYF
>TRBJ1-1|NA|TRBV27
CAVGEGTGNTEAFF
>TRBJ2-7|NA|TRBV6-5
CASRPSGSYEQYF
>TRBJ1-4|NA|TRBV28
CASSVPTLEKLFF
>TRBJ1-1|NA|TRBV6-5
CASSYSGQGLVVAFF
>TRBJ1-4|once|TRBV6-5
CASSGHLATNEKLFF
>TRBJ2-1|NA|TRBV7-8
CASSSRKGSGTYNEQFF
>TRBJ2-7|NA|TRBV30
CALDGDGTYEQYF
>TRBJ1-6|few|TRBV28
CASSRGDYNSPLHF
>TRBJ2-1|NA|TRBV9
CASSVDGYNEQFF
>TRBJ2-7|NA|TRBV6-1
CASSISVYEQYF
>TRBJ2-2|NA|TRBV27
CASRWDTNTGELFF
>TRBJ1-3|NA|TRBV6-5
CASSVRDFSGNTIYF
>TRBJ1-5|NA|TRBV7-2
CASSLSGGEGNQPQHF
>TRBJ2-1|once|TRBV7-2
CASSFTGTGRTSGYNEQFF
>TRBJ1-5|NA|TRBV7-2
CASSTRGGQPQHF
>TRBJ2-2|NA|TRBV18
CASSPRTGDTGELFF
>TRBJ1-1|NA|TRBV15
CATSARDRRNTEAFF
>TRBJ1-1|NA|TRBV18
CASSSGQEAFF
>TRBJ2-5|NA|TRBV7-2
CASSFLLAGGRQETQYF
>TRBJ1-2|few|TRBV7-2
CASSLVGPGDYGYTF
>TRBJ1-2|once|TRBV6-1
CASNRDLYGYTF
>TRBJ1-6|NA|TRBV18
CASSAEIENSPLHF
>TRBJ2-2|NA|TRBV28
CASSTGTSGGNTGELFF
>TRBJ1-1|NA|TRBV19
CASSNWGAAEAFF
>TRBJ2-3|NA|TRBV6-6
CASSPEGLAGGGTQYF
>TRBJ1-2|NA|TRBV7-2
CASSLLQGNYGYTF
>TRBJ1-1|NA|TRBV27
CASSTPDPEAFF
>TRBJ1-2|NA|TRBV7-6
CASSMYRGGYGYTF
>TRBJ1-1|NA|TRBV28
CASSLWAVSSPEAFF
>TRBJ2-5|NA|TRBV7-2
CASSSGTGKIYTQYF
>TRBJ2-1|NA|TRBV5-4
CASSSDPKSYNEQFF
>TRBJ1-5|NA|TRBV10-1
CASSETGTQPQHF
>TRBJ2-2|NA|TRBV6-5
CASSYSYGGLGELFF
>TRBJ1-1|NA|TRBV28
CASRGQFGEAFF
>TRBJ1-4|NA|TRBV5-1
CASSLPGRRNEKLFF
>TRBJ2-3|NA|TRBV10-1
CASSKTGVPDTQYF
>TRBJ2-5|once|TRBV18
CASSLQGSWETQYF
>TRBJ2-5|few|TRBV7-3
CASSLSGRGETQYF
>TRBJ2-3|NA|TRBV15
CATSRAGEGLVTQYF
>TRBJ1-1|few|TRBV19
CASSMSGTTEAFF
>TRBJ1-1|NA|TRBV7-2
CASSLAQFRTGLEAFF
>TRBJ1-2|NA|TRBV15
CATSGTPGLAGYTF
>TRBJ2-2|NA|TRBV5-1
CASSPQGAGTGELFF
>TRBJ2-1|NA|TRBV5-1
CASSLKNNEQFF
>TRBJ1-4|NA|TRBV30
CAWTAGAPNEKLFF
>TRBJ2-7|NA|TRBV10-3
CATGTSGYYEQYF
>TRBJ1-2|NA|TRBV10-3
CAIALVPYGYTF
>TRBJ2-1|NA|TRBV6-4
CASSDSGTSGINEQFF